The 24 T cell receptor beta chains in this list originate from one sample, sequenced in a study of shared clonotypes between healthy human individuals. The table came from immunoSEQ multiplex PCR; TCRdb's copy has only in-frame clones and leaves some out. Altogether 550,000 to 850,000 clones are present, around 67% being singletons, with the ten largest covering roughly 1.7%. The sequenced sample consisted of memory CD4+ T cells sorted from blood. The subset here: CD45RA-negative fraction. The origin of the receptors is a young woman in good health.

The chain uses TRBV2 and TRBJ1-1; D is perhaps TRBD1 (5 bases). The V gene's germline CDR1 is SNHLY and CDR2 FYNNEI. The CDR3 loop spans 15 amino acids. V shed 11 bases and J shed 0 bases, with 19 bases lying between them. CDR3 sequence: CAAAQTRGVNTEAFF. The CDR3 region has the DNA TGTGCCGCGGCCCAGACGCGAGGGGTGAACACTGAAGCTTTCTTT.

CDR3 region: CAWNRQGYTEAFF. CDR3 nucleotides: TGTGCCTGGAATCGACAGGGTTACACTGAAGCTTTCTTT. The chain combines TRBV30 with TRBJ1-1; 7 bases fit TRBD1. CDR3 length: 13 residues. Losses at the gene ends were 4 bases for V and 3 bases for J; bases not matched to a gene: 5. The germline V gene encodes CDR1 GTSNPN and CDR2 SVGIG (reference sequence).

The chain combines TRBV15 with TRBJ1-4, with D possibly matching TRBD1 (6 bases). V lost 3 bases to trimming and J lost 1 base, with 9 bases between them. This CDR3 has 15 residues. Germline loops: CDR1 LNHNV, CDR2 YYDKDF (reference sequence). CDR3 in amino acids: CATSRSTGTNEKLFF. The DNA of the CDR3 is TGTGCCACCAGCAGGTCGACAGGAACTAATGAAAAACTGTTTTTT.

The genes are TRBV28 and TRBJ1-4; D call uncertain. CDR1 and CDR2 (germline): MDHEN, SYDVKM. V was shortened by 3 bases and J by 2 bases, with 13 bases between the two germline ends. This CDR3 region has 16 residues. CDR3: CASSLGVVRTNEKLFF. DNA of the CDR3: TGTGCCAGCAGTTTGGGAGTAGTCAGGACTAATGAAAAACTGTTTTTT.

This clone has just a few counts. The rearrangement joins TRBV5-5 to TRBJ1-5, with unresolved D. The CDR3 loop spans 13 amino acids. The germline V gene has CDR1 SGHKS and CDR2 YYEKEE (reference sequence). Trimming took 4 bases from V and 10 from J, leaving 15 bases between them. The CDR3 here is CASSQDPGGPQHF. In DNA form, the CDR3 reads TGTGCCAGCAGCCAAGATCCCGGCGGTCCCCAGCATTTT.

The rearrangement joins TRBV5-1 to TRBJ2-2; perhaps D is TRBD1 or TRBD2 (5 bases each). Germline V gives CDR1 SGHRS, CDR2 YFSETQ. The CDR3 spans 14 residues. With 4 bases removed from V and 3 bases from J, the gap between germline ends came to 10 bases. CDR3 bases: TGCGCCAGCAGCACCGGGACCTACACCGGGGAGCTGTTTTTT. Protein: CASSTGTYTGELFF.

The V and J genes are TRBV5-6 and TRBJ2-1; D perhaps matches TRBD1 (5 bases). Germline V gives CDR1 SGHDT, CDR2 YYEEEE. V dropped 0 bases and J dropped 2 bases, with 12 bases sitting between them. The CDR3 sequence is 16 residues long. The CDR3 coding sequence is TGTGCCAGCAGCTTGGACTGGGGCAGAACCTACAATGAGCAGTTCTTC. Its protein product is CASSLDWGRTYNEQFF.

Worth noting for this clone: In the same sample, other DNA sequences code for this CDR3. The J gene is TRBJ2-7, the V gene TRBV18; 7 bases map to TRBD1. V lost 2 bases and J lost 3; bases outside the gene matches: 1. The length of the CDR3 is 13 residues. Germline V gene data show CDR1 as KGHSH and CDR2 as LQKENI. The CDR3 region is CASSPNRGYEQYF. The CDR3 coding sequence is TGTGCCAGCTCACCAAACAGGGGCTACGAGCAGTACTTC.

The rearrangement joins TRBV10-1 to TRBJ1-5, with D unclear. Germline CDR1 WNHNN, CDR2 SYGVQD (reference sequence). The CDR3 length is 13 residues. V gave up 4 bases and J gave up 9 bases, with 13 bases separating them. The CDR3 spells CASSGVKDGPQHF. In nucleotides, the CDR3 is TGCGCCAGCAGTGGGGTAAAGGATGGGCCCCAGCATTTT.

The CDR3 nucleotides read TGTGCCAGCAGCCAATCCGGACAGGGCGGCGGAAACACCATATATTTT. This gives the protein CASSQSGQGGGNTIYF. This sequence joins TRBV16 and TRBJ1-3; 8 nucleotides align to TRBD1. Germline CDR1 and CDR2: KGHSY and FQNENV. The CDR3 runs to 16 residues. V shed 0 bases and J 4 bases; nucleotides not matched to a gene: 5.

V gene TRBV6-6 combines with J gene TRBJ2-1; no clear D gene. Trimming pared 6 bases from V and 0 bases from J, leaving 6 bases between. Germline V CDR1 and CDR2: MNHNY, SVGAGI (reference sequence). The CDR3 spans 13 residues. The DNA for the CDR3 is TGTGCCAGCAGCGCCGGCTCCTACAATGAGCAGTTCTTC. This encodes CASSAGSYNEQFF.

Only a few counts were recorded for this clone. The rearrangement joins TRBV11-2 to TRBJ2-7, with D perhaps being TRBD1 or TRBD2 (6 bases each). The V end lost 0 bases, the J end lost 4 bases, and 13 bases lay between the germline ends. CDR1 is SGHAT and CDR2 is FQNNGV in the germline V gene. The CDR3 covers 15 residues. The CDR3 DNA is TGTGCCAGCAGCTTAGAGCTAGGGGGGAGGTACGAGCAGTACTTC. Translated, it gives CASSLELGGRYEQYF.

The CDR3 nucleotides are TGTGCCAGCAGCGGGGGACAGTTGCAAGAGACCCAGTACTTC. Protein sequence: CASSGGQLQETQYF. The chain couples TRBV5-8 to TRBJ2-5; 7 bases are shared with TRBD1. The CDR3 loop spans 14 amino acids. Germline CDR1 reads SGHTS; CDR2 reads YDEGEE. V trimming: 4 bases; J trimming: 2 bases; junction bases outside the gene matches: 5.

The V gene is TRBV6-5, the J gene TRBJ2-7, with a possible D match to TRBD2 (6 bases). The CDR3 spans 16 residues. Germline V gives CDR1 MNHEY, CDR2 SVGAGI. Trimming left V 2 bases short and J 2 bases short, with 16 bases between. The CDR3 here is CASSYQWGDFTYEQYF. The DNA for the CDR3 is TGTGCCAGCAGTTACCAATGGGGGGACTTCACCTACGAGCAGTACTTC.

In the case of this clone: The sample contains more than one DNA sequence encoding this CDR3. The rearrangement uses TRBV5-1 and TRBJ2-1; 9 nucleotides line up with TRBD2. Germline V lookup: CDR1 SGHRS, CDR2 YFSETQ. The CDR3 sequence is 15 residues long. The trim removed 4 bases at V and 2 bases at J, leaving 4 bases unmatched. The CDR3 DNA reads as TGCGCCAGCAGCCAAGCTAGCGGGGCCTACAATGAGCAGTTCTTC. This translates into CASSQASGAYNEQFF.

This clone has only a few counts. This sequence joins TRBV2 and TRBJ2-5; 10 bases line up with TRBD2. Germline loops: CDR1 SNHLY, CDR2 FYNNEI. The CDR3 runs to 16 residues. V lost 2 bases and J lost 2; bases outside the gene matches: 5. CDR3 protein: CASSEQPAGGQETQYF. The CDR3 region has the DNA TGTGCCAGCAGTGAACAGCCAGCGGGAGGGCAAGAGACCCAGTACTTC.

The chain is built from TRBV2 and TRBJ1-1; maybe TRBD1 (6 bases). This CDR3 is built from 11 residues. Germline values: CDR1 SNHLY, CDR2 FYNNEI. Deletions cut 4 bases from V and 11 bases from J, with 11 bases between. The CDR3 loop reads CASSGYRAAFF. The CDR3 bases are TGTGCCAGCAGTGGATACAGGGCCGCTTTCTTT. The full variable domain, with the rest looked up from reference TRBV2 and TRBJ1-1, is EPEVTQTPSHQVTQMGQEVILRCVPISNHLYFYWYRQILGQKVEFLVSFYNNEISEKSEIFDDQFSVERPDGSNFTLKIRSTKLEDSAMYFCASSGYRAAFFGQGTRLTVV.

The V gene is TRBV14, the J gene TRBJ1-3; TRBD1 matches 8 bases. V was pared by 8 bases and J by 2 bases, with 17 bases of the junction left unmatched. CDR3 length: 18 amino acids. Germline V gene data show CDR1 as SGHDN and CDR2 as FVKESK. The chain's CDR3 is CASETGVALLRTGNTIYF. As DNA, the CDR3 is TGTGCCAGCGAGACAGGGGTAGCATTGTTGAGGACTGGAAACACCATATATTTT.

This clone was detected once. CDR3 coding DNA: TGTGCCAGTAGACGGACTAGCGGTGATATCTACGAGCAGTACTTC. Its translation: CASRRTSGDIYEQYF. The chain couples TRBV19 to TRBJ2-7; 10 bases line up with TRBD2. The V gene end was trimmed by 6 bases and the J gene end by 3 bases; junction bases not matched to a gene: 8. CDR3 length: 15 residues. Germline V gene sequence: CDR1 LNHDA, CDR2 SQIVND (reference sequence).

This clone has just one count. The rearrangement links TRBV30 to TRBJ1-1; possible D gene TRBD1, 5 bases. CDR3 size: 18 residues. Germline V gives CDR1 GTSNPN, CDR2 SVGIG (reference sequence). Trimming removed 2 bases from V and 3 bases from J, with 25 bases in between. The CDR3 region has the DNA TGTGCCTGGAGTTTCCTGACAGCCTTATTGGGGGTTGACACTGAAGCTTTCTTT. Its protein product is CAWSFLTALLGVDTEAFF.

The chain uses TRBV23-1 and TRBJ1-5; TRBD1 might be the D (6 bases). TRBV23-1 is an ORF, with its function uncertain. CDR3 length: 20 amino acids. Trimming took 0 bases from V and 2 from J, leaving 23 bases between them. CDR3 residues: CASSQSPPRSRGKGNQPQHF. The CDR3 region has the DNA TGCGCCAGCAGTCAATCCCCCCCCAGGAGCAGGGGAAAGGGCAATCAGCCCCAGCATTTT.

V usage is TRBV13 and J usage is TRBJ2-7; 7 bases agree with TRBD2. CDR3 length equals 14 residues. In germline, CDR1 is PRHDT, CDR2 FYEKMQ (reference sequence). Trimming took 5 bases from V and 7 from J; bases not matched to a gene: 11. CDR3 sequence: CASSPSRSGGEQYF. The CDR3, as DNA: TGTGCCAGCAGCCCTTCCCGGTCGGGGGGAGAGCAGTACTTC.

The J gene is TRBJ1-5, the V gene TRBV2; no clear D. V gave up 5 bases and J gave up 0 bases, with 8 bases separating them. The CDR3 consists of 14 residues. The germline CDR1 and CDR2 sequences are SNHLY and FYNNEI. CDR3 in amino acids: CASSLDYSNQPQHF. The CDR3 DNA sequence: TGTGCCAGCAGTTTAGACTATAGCAATCAGCCCCAGCATTTT. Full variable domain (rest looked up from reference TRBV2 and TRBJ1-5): EPEVTQTPSHQVTQMGQEVILRCVPISNHLYFYWYRQILGQKVEFLVSFYNNEISEKSEIFDDQFSVERPDGSNFTLKIRSTKLEDSAMYFCASSLDYSNQPQHFGDGTRLSIL.

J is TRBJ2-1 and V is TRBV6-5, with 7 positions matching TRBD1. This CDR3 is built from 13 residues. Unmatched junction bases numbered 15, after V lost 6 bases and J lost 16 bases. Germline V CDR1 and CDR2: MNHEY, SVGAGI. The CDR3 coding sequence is TGTGCCAGCAGGACATCGACAGGGTTTGGGGATTTCTTC. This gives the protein CASRTSTGFGDFF.